This T cell receptor beta chain emerged from a study of siplizumab effects on memory and regulatory T cells. Findings and limits, study-wide: Naive T cells appeared more diverse than memory cells and seemed to be major alloresponse contributors.

Libraries were prepared by immunoSEQ multiplex PCR; TCRdb keeps only in-frame clonotypes and omits some of them. The data hold approximately 120,000 clones, with roughly nine tenths observed a single time. With 5 bases removed from V and 3 bases from J, the gap between germline ends came to 9 bases. CDR3 length equals 13 residues. Germline CDR1 reads SGHTS; CDR2 reads YDEGEE. About this clone itself: No antigen is known for it.

Sequencing was carried out using Tregs sorted from blood. V usage is TRBV5-8 and J usage is TRBJ1-5, with D maybe TRBD1 (5 bases). This TCR derives from a human donor in good health. The CDR3 DNA is TGTGCCAGCAGGTACAGGTTCAATCAGCCCCAGCATTTT. Amino acid sequence: CASRYRFNQPQHF.